This record concerns one T cell receptor (beta chain) sequence. Its antigen is unknown. No base quality information exists; no much larger clone differs at one position. The time point label on this specimen signifies: baseline, week 1 (first vaccination visit). The treatment or condition label, read with the paper, signifies: pre-vaccination baseline after standard-of-care therapy. Donors had newly diagnosed WHO grade 3 or 4 IDH1-mutant astrocytomas with loss of nuclear ATRX. The samples were drawn from NOA16, a multicentre, single-arm, open-label phase I trial in Germany that tested a mutant IDH1 peptide vaccine in humans for the first time. Visit V03 blood draws served as the baseline sample for immunogenicity testing. Genomic DNA for TCRB sequencing was extracted from EDTA blood using the DNeasy Blood and Tissue Kit. This entry comes from a study of a mutant IDH1 vaccine in newly diagnosed glioma (dated by TCRdb to the early 2020s). Broadly, across the study: Of the approximately 32 treated patients, approximately 62% were male and approximately 40% were female, and the mean age was approximately 41 years. Before enrollment, patients had received standard therapy of radiotherapy alone, temozolomide alone, or radiochemotherapy with temozolomide; most received the combination. Peripheral blood samples were drawn at six visits, namely V03 (baseline), V05, V07, V10, V12 and V13. Longitudinal TCRB deep sequencing was performed for about two dozen treated patients wherever samples were available for exploratory analyses. General conclusions and limits of the study: Pseudoprogression appeared unrelated to alterations in the top peripheral T cell clonotypes detected by TCRB sequencing. The authors noted that analyses of patient blood samples could not be reproduced because of sample limitations. Across multiple MHC alleles, vaccine-induced immune responses were seen in around 93% of patients. Availability determined which PBMC samples were chosen for TCRB deep sequencing.

The method behind the library was the immunoSEQ multiplex PCR assay. The hsTCRB Kit was used according to the manufacturer's protocol to amplify rearranged TCR beta chain sequences. Sequencing of TCRB libraries was carried out on an Illumina MiSeq. In the source study's methods: The kit vendor's proprietary platform handled demultiplexing, trimming and gene mapping. TCRdb holds this immuneACCESS table with in-frame rearrangements only. Some clones are missing; in checked studies, unresolved V genes explain under half, and the rest has no known cause. D and trimming come from the DNA, and the V and J calls and clone size come from that table. This sample is represented by approximately 35,000 clones; approximately 86% of them were singletons. Around 5% of the sample belongs to the ten largest clones. This material consisted of PBMCs, taken from a glioma patient treated with radiotherapy, temozolomide or both. The TCR sequence derives from a woman aged 40 to 49 with glioma.

The nucleotide sequence is TGTGCCAGCAGCCAAGATGGGGTTTACGAGCAGTACTTC. This encodes CASSQDGVYEQYF. The sequence links TRBV14 to TRBJ2-7, with the identity of the D gene unclear. CDR1 and CDR2 are drawn from the germline V gene: SGHDN, FVKESK. The CDR3, from cysteine to phenylalanine, totals 13 residues. Here the CDR3 DNA is all that survives: 39 bases in frame from base 1. The V end loses 0 bases and the J end loses 4 bases, and a stretch of 7 bases separates them.